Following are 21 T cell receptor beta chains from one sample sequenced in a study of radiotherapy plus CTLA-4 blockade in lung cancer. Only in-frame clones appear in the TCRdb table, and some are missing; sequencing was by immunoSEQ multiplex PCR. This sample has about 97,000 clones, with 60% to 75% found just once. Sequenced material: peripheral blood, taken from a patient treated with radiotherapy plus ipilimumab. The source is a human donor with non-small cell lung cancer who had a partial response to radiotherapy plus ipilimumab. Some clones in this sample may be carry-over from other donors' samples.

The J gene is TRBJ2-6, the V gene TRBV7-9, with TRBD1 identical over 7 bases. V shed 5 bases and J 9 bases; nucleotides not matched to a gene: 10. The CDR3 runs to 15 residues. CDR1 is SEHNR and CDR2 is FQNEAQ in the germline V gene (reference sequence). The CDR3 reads CASSPWTGRLNVLTF. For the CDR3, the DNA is TGTGCCAGCAGCCCCTGGACAGGAAGACTCAACGTCCTGACTTTC.

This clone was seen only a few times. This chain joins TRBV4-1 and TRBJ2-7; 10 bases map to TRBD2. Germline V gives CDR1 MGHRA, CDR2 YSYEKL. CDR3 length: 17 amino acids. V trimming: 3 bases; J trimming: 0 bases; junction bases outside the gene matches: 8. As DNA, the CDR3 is TGCGCCAGCAGCCAGGGCCGACTAGCGGGCAACTCCTACGAGCAGTACTTC. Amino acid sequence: CASSQGRLAGNSYEQYF.

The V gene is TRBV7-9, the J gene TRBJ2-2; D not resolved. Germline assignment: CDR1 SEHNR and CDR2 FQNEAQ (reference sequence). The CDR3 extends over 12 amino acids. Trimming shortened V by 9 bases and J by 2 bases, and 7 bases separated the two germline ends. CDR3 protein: CASATNTGELFF. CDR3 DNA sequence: TGTGCCAGTGCGACTAACACCGGGGAGCTGTTTTTT. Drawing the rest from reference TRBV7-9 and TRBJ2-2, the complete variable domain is DTGVSQNPRHKITKRGQNVTFRCDPISEHNRLYWYRQTLGQGPEFLTYFQNEAQLEKSRLLSDRFSAERPKGSFSTLEIQRTEQGDSAMYLCASATNTGELFFGEGSRLTVL.

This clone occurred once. Written as DNA, the CDR3 is TGTGCCAGCAGTGACAGGTACAATGAGCAGTTCTTC. This gives the protein CASSDRYNEQFF. The rearrangement links TRBV6-1 to TRBJ2-1; no clear D. V lost 3 bases, J lost 4 bases, and 4 bases lay in between. The CDR3 totals 12 residues. Germline V lookup: CDR1 MNHNS, CDR2 SASEGT.

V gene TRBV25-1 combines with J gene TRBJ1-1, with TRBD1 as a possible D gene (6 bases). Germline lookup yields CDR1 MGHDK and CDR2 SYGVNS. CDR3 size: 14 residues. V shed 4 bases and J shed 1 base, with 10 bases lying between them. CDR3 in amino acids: CASSADRWNTEAFF. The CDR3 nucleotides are TGTGCCAGCAGTGCAGACAGGTGGAACACTGAAGCTTTCTTT.

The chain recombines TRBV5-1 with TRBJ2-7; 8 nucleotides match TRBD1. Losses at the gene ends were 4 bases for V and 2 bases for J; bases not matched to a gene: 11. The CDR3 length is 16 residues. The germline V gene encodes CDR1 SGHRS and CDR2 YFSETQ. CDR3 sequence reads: CASSPQTGAMAYEQYF. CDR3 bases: TGCGCCAGCAGCCCCCAGACAGGGGCGATGGCCTACGAGCAGTACTTC.

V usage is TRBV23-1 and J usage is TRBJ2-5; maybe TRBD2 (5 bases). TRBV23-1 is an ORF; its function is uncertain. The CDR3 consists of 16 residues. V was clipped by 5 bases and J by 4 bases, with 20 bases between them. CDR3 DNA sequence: TGCGCCAGCAGTAATTTGAAGTGGCGGGCGGTAGAGACCCAGTACTTC. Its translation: CASSNLKWRAVETQYF.

The DNA for the CDR3 is TGTGCCAGCAGCTTCCCACAAGAGACCCAGTACTTC. This gives the protein CASSFPQETQYF. This sequence joins TRBV7-2 and TRBJ2-5; no firm D call. Trimming removed 3 bases from V and 2 bases from J, with 4 bases in between. The germline CDR1 and CDR2 sequences are SGHTA and FQGNSA. The CDR3 is 12 amino acids.

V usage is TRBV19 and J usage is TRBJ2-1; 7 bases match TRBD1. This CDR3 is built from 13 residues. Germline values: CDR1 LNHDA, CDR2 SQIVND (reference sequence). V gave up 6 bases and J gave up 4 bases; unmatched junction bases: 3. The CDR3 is CASRSQGYNEQFF. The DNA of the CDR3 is TGTGCCAGTAGGTCACAGGGGTACAATGAGCAGTTCTTC.

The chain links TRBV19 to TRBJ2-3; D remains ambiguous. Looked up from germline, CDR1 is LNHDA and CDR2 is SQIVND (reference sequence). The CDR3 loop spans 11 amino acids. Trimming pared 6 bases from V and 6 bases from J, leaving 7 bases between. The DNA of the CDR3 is TGTGCCAGTAGCATTTCCGATACGCAGTATTTT. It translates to CASSISDTQYF.

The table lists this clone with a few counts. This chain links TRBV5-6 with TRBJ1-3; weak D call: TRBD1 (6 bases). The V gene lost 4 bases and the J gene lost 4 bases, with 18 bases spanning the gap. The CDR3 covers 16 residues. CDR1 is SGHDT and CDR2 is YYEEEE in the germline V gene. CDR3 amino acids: CASSETSGAWGNTIYF. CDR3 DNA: TGTGCCAGCAGCGAGACTTCAGGGGCCTGGGGAAACACCATATATTTT.

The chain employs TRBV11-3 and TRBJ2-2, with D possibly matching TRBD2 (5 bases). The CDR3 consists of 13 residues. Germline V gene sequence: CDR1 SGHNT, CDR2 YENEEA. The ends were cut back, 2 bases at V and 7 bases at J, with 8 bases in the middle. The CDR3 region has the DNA TGTGCCAGCAGCTTATTCGAGGGCGGGGAGCTGTTTTTT. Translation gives CASSLFEGGELFF.

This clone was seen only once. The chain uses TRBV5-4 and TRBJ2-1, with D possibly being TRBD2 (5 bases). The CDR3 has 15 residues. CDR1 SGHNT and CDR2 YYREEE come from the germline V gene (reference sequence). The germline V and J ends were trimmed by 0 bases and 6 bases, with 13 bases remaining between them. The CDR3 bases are TGTGCCAGCAGCTTGGGGGCTAGCCTTGGCAATGAGCAGTTCTTC. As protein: CASSLGASLGNEQFF.

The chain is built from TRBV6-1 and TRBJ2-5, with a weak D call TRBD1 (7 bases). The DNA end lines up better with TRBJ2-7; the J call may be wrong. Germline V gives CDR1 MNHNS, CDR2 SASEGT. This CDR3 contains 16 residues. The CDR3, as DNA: TGTGCCAGCAGTGAGGGCGGGACAGCCCTCCCCTACGAGCAGTACTTC. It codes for CASSEGGTALPYEQYF.

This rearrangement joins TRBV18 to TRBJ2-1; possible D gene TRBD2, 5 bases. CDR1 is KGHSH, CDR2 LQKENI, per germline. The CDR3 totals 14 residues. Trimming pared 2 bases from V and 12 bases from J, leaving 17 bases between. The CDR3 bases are TGTGCCAGCTCACCATCAAGCACAGCCGAGGGGCAGTTCTTC. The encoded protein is CASSPSSTAEGQFF.

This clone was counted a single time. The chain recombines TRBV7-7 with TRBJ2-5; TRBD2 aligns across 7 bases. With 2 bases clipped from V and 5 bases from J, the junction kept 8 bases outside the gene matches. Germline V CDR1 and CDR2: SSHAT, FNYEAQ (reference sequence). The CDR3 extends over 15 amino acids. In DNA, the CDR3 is TGTGCCAGCAGCTTAAATCTAGCGGTCCAGGAGACCCAGTACTTC. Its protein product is CASSLNLAVQETQYF.

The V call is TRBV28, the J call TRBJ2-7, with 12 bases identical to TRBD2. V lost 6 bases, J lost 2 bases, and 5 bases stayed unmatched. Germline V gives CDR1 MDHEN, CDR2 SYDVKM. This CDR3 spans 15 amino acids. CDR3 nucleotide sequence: TGTGCCAGCAGCCCTAGCGGGAGGGTCCCCTACGAGCAGTACTTC. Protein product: CASSPSGRVPYEQYF.

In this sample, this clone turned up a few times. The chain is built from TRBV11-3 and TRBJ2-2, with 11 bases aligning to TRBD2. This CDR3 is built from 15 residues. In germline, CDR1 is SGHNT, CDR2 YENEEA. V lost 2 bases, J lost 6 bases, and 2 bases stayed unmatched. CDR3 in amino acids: CASSLLAGGSGELFF. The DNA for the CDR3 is TGTGCCAGCAGCTTACTAGCGGGGGGTTCCGGGGAGCTGTTTTTT.

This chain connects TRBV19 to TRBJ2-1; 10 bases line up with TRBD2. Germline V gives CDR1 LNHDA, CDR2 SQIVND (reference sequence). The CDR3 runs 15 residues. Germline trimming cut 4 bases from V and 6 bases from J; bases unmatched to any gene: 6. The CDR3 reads CASSRSGRASNEQFF. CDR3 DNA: TGTGCCAGTAGTAGAAGCGGGAGGGCTTCCAATGAGCAGTTCTTC. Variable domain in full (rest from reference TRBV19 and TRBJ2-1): DGGITQSPKYLFRKEGQNVTLSCEQNLNHDAMYWYRQDPGQGLRLIYYSQIVNDFQKGDIAEGYSVSREKKESFPLTVTSAQKNPTAFYLCASSRSGRASNEQFFGPGTRLTVL.

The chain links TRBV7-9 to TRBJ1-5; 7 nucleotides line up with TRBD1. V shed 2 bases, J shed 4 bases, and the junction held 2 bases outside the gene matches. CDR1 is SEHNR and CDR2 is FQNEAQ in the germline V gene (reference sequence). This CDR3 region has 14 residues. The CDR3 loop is CASSLSGGNQPQHF. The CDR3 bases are TGTGCCAGCAGCTTATCAGGGGGGAATCAGCCCCAGCATTTT.

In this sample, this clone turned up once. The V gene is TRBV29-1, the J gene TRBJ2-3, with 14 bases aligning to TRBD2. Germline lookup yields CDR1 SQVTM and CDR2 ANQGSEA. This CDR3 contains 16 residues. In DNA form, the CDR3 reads TGCAGTGCAATAGGGGGACTAGCGGGAGGCACAGATACGCAGTATTTT. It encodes CSAIGGLAGGTDTQYF.